This T cell receptor beta chain was observed in a study of Ad26.COV2.S vaccination and SARS-CoV-2 variants (dated by TCRdb to 2020 to 2023). About the investigation overall: Donors in the vaccine arm were drawn from COV1001, a multicentre, randomized, double-blind, placebo-controlled phase I-IIa trial testing Ad26.COV2.S in healthy adults. Ad26.COV2.S was given intramuscularly at 5x10^10 or 1x10^11 viral particles, as a single shot or as two shots 56 days apart. Participants in the trial were split at random into five groups of five each, receiving low-dose or high-dose Ad26.COV2.S once or twice, or else placebo on both occasions. The TCR-sequenced set comprised about 32 samples: around 20 Ad26.COV2.S vaccine recipients, 5 placebo recipients and 8 SARS-CoV-2 convalescent individuals. Throughout the experiments and outcome assessment, investigators stayed blinded to trial group allocation. TCRbeta repertoire sequencing served as the tool for gauging how specific and how broad the SARS-CoV-2-reactive T cell receptors were following Ad26.COV2.S vaccination.

A distance of 7 bases separates the germline ends of V and J, which lose 3 bases and 5 bases respectively. There are 12 amino acids in the CDR3, from cysteine to phenylalanine inclusive. Solely the CDR3 DNA is kept, with 36 bases framed from the first base. The immunoSEQ Assay was used to sequence TCRbeta CDR3 regions. After extraction, genomic DNA underwent amplification by bias-controlled multiplex PCR, followed by high-throughput sequencing. The source study handled its data this way. To quantify the absolute abundance of every unique TCRbeta CDR3 region, sequences were collapsed and filtered. T cell fraction was estimated by normalizing TCRbeta template counts to usable DNA, which was measured by amplifying reference genes present in all nucleated cells. Repertoire TCRs were annotated as SARS-CoV-2-specific by exact matching of V gene, CDR3 amino acid sequence and J gene to a known reactive TCR set. The reference SARS-CoV-2 TCR set was derived from MIRA and filtered for enrichment in COVID-19-positive ImmuneCODE repertoires, a step that removed public or cross-reactive TCRs. Using the MIRA antigens, annotated TCRs were further analysed by specific ORF or by position within an ORF. Breadth was defined as annotated unique rearrangements over total unique productive rearrangements; depth was the summed frequency of those rearrangements. Two-sided Wilcoxon rank-sum tests were applied when comparing TCR breadth between groups. TCRdb limited this immuneACCESS table to in-frame rearrangements with V and J called. A share of clones is missing; checked studies link under half to unresolved V genes, and the rest is unexplained. V and J calls plus clone size are reproduced from that table; the DNA served to infer D and trimming. The sample table records a few hundred thousand clones; 88% of these occur just once. Roughly 4% of the sample lies in the top ten.

Results and caveats for the whole study, not just this receptor: Compared with placebo recipients, Ad26.COV2.S recipients showed higher spike-specific TCR breadth (P = 0.0014). Non-spike TCR breadth was comparable between vaccine and placebo recipients, consistent with the vaccine containing only spike. The study was not powered for comparison of responses between vaccine doses or regimens. It was noted by the authors that total T cell responses may have been underestimated by the TCR breadth and depth analyses. Substantial breadth of spike-specific CD8+ and CD4+ T cell responses was reported after vaccination.

On this clone: Its specific antigen is unknown. Base qualities are not at hand, and no much larger clone is one base apart.

The sample's treatment or condition label, decoded: approximately 18 received Ad26.COV2.S at low or high dose, single or two shots; about 5 received placebo; per-sample allocation not given. Repertoires of vaccine and placebo recipients were sequenced from samples collected on day 63 after the first injection. Cohort 1b enrolled fewer than 30 adults aged 18-55 years at a single site in Boston, USA, between 29 July and 7 August 2020. Ad26.COV2.S was a replication-incompetent adenovirus type 26 vector expressing a prefusion-stabilized SARS-CoV-2 spike protein from the original Wuhan strain. The receptor's source is a person between 18 and 59 years old who received the Ad26.COV2.S COVID-19 vaccine or a placebo. Specimen: peripheral blood, collected in a trial of Ad26.COV2.S vaccine versus placebo. The chain links TRBV12-3 or TRBV12-4 with TRBJ1-2; no D segment can be confidently identified. The DNA reads as follows: TGTGCCAGCAGTTTGGGCTATTATGGCTACACCTTC. Translated, this gives CASSLGYYGYTF.